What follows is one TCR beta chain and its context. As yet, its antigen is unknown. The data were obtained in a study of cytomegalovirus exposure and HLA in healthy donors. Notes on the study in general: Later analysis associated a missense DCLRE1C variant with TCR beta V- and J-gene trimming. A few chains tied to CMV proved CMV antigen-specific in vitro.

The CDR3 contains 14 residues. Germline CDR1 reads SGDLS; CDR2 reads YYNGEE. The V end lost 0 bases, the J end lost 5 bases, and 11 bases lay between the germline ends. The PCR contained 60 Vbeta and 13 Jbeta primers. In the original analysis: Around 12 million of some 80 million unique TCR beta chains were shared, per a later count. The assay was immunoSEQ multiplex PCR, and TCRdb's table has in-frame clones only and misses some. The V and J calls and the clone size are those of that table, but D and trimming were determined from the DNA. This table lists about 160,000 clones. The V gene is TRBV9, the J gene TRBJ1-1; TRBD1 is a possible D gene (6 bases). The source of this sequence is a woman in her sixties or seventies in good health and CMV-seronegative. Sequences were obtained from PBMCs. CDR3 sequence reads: CASSVVQGKTEAFF. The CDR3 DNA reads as TGTGCCAGCAGCGTAGTGCAGGGGAAGACTGAAGCTTTCTTT.